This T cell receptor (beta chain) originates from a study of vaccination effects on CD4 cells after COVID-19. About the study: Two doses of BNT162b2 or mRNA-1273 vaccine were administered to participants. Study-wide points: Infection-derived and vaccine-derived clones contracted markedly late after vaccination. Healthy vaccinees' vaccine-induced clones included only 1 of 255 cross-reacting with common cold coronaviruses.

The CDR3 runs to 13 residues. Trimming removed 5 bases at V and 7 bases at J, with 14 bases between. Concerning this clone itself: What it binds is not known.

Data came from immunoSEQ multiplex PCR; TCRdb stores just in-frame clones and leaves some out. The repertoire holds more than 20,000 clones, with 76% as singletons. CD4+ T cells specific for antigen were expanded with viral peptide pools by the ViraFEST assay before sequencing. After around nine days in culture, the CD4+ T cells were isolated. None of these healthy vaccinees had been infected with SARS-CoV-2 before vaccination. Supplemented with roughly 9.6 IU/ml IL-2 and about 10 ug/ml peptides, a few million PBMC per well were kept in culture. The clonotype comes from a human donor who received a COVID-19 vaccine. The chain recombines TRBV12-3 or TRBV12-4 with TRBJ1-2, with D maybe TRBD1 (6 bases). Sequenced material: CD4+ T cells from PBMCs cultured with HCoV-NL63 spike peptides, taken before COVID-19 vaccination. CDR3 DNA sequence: TGTGCCAGCAGTCAACAGGGATTTGGTGGCTACACCTTC. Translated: CASSQQGFGGYTF.